This T cell receptor (beta chain) was recorded in a study of PD-1 blockade in classical Hodgkin lymphoma. Only in-frame clones appear in the TCRdb table, and some are missing; sequencing was by immunoSEQ multiplex PCR. Found here are about 40,000 clones, roughly four fifths of them singletons; the top ten hold approximately 11%. Trimming took off 0 bases at V and 1 base at J, with 10 bases between the two ends. This CDR3 region has 15 residues. The germline V gene encodes CDR1 SGHRS and CDR2 YFSETQ. Every patient relapsed after autologous stem cell transplantation, and brentuximab vedotin exposure varied.

This sequence joins TRBV5-1 and TRBJ2-5; D uncertain. The sequence derives from a human donor with classical Hodgkin lymphoma. The sample in question was peripheral blood mononuclear cells (PBMCs), obtained at baseline. This chain's CDR3 is CASSLARRSQETQYF. In DNA, the CDR3 is TGCGCCAGCAGCTTGGCCCGCAGGTCCCAAGAGACCCAGTACTTC.